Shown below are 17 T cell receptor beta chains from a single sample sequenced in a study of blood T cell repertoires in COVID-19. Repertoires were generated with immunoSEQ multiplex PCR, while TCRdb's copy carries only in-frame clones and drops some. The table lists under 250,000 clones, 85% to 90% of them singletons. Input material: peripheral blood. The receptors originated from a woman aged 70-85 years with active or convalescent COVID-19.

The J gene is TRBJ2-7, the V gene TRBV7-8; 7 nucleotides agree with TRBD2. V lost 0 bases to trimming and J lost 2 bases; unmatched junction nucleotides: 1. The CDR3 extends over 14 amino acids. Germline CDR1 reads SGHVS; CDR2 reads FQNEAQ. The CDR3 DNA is TGTGCCAGCAGCTTAGCTGGGAGGGCCTACGAGCAGTACTTC. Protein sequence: CASSLAGRAYEQYF.

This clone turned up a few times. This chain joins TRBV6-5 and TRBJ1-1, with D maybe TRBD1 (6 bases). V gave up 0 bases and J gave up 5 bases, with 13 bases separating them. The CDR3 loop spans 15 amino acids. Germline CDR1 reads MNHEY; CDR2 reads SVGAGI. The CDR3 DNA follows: TGTGCCAGCAGTTACTCTACGGCAGGGGTGACTGAAGCTTTCTTT. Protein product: CASSYSTAGVTEAFF.

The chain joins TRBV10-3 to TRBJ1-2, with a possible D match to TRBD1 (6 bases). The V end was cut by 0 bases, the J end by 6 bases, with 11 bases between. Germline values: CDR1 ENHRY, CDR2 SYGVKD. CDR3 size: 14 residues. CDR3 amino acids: CAISESGTPDGYTF. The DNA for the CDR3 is TGTGCCATCAGTGAGTCTGGGACACCTGATGGCTACACCTTC.

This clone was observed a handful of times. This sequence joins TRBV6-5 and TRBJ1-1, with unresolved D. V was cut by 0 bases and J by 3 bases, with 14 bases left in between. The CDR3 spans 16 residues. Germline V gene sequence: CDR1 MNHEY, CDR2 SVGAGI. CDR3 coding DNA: TGTGCCAGCAGTTACTCTTCTAGGCCCGTCTACACTGAAGCTTTCTTT. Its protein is CASSYSSRPVYTEAFF.

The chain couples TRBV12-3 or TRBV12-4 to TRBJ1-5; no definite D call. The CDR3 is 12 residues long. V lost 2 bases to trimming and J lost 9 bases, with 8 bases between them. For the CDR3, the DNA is TGTGCCAGCAGTTTAAGAGGAGGGCCCCAGCATTTT. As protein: CASSLRGGPQHF.

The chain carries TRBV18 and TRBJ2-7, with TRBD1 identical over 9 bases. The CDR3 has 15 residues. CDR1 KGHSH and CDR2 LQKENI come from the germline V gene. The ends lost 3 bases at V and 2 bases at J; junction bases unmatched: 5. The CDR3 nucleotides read TGTGCCAGCTCACCTAGGGGACAGGGAGCCTACGAGCAGTACTTC. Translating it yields CASSPRGQGAYEQYF.

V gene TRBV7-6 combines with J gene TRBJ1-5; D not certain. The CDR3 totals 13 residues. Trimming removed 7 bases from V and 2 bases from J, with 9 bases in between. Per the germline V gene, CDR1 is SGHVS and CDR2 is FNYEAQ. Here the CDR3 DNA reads TGTGCCAGCATTAGGAGGGGCAATCAGCCCCAGCATTTT. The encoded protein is CASIRRGNQPQHF.

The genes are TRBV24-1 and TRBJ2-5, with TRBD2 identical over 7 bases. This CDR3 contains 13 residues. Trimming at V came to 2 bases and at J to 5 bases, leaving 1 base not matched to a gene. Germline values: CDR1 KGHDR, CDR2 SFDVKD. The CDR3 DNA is TGTGCCACCAGTGATTGGCGGGGGGAGACCCAGTACTTC. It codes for CATSDWRGETQYF.

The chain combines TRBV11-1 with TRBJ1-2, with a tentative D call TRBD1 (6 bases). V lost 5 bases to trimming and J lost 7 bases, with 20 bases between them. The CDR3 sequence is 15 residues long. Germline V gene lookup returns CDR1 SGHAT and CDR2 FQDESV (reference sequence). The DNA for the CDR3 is TGTGCCAGCAGCGGTCGGACGACGGGGGGCGTTGGCTACACCTTC. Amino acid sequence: CASSGRTTGGVGYTF.

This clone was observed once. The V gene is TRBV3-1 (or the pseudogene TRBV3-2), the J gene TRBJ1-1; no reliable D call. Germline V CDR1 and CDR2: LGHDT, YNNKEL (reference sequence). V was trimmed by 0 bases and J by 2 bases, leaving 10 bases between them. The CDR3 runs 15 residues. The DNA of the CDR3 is TGTGCCAGCAGCCAAGAAGGCACAGCTAACACTGAAGCTTTCTTT. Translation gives CASSQEGTANTEAFF.

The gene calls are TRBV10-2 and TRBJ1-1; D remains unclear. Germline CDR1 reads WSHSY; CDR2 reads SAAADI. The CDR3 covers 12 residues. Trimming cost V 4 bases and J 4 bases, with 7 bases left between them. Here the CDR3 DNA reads TGCGCCAGCAGTGCCGGCGGCACTGAAGCTTTCTTT. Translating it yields CASSAGGTEAFF.

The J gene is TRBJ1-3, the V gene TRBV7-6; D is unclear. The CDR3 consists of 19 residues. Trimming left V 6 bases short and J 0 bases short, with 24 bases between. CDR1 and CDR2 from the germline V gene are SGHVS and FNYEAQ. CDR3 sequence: CASSWFEAPNLRSGNTIYF. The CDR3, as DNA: TGTGCCAGCAGTTGGTTCGAGGCCCCCAATCTTCGCTCTGGAAACACCATATATTTT.

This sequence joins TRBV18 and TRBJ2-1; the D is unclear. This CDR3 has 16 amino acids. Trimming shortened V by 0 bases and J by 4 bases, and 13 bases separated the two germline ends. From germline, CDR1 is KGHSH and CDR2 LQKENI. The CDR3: CASSPPLLIYYNEQFF. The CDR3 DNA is TGTGCCAGCTCACCACCTCTCCTTATCTATTACAATGAGCAGTTCTTC. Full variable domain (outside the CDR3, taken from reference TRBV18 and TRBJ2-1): NAGVMQNPRHLVRRRGQEARLRCSPMKGHSHVYWYRQLPEEGLKFMVYLQKENIIDESGMPKERFSAEFPKEGPSILRIQQVVRGDSAAYFCASSPPLLIYYNEQFFGPGTRLTVL.

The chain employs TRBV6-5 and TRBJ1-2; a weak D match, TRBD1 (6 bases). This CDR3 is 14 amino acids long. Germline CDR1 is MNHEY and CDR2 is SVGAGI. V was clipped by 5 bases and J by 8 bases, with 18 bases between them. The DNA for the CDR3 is TGTGCCAGCAGTCGAAGAGACCTTAGGGGGGGCTACACCTTC. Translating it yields CASSRRDLRGGYTF.

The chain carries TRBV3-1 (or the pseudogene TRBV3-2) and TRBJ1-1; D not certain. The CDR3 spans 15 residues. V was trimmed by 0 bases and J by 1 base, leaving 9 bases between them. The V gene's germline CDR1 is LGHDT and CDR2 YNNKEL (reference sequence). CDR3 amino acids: CASSQDILGNTEAFF. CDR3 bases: TGTGCCAGCAGCCAAGACATACTAGGGAACACTGAAGCTTTCTTT.

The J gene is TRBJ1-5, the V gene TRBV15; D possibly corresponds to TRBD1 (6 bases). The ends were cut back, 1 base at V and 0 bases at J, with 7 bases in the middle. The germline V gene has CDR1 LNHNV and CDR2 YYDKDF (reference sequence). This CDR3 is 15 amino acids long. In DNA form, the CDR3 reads TGTGCCACCAGCAGAGCAGGGGATAGCAATCAGCCCCAGCATTTT. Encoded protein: CATSRAGDSNQPQHF.

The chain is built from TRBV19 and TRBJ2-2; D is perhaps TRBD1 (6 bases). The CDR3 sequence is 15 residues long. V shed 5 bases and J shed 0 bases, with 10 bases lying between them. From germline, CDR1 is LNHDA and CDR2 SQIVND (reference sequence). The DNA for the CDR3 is TGTGCCAGTAGTGTGGGGGCCTCGAACACCGGGGAGCTGTTTTTT. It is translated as CASSVGASNTGELFF.